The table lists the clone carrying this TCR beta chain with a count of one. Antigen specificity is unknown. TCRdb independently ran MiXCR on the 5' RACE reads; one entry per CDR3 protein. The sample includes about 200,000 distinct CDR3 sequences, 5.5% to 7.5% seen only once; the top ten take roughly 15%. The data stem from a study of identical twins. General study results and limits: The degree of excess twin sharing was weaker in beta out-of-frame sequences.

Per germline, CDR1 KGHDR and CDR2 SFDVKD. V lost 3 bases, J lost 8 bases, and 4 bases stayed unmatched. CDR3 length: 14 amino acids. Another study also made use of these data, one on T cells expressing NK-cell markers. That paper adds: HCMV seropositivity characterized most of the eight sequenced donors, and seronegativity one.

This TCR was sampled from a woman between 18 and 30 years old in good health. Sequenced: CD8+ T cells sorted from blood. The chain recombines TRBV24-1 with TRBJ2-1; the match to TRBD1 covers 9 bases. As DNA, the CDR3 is TGTGCCACCAGTGATGATGACAGGGGGTATGAGCAGTTCTTC. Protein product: CATSDDDRGYEQFF.